One and the same sample provided the 6 T cell receptor beta chains below, sequenced in a study of T cell clonotyping in hematopoietic cell transplantation (dated by TCRdb to the early 2020s). Taken with the paper, the label for time point translates to: 180 days after allo-HCT. The receptor library was made with the immunoSEQ multiplex PCR assay. As stored in TCRdb, this immuneACCESS dataset retains in-frame rearrangements with V and J assigned. A fraction of the clones does not appear; measured against another copy, unresolved V genes explain less than half of the discrepancy, and the remainder lacks a known reason. The sample table shows around 7,500 clones, and 90% to 95% are seen once. 4.4% of the sample lies in the top ten. The starting material was PBMCs, obtained 180 days after allogeneic stem cell transplant. The source is a female patient aged 50-60 years who had an allogeneic stem cell transplant from an unrelated donor, so the T cells may come from the graft donor. Some clones in this sample may be carry-over from other donors' samples.

The genes are TRBV28 and TRBJ1-1; D uncertain. V lost 6 bases, J lost 3 bases, and 20 bases lay in between. This CDR3 spans 16 amino acids. Per the germline V gene, CDR1 is MDHEN and CDR2 is SYDVKM. The CDR3 DNA is TGTGCCAGCAGCCTAGTTTCCGCAGATCGGGACACTGAAGCTTTCTTT. Protein: CASSLVSADRDTEAFF.

J is TRBJ2-3 and V is TRBV20-1; D remains unclear. V lost 4 bases and J lost 5, with 4 bases in between. Germline V lookup: CDR1 DFQATT, CDR2 SNEGSKA (reference sequence). The CDR3 loop spans 10 amino acids. CDR3 loop: CSANLDTQYF. The CDR3 bases are TGCAGTGCTAATCTAGATACGCAGTATTTT.

The chain recombines TRBV6-6 with TRBJ2-1; D is perhaps TRBD1 (6 bases). Germline lookup yields CDR1 MNHNY and CDR2 SVGAGI (reference sequence). The CDR3 length is 14 residues. V lost 3 bases, J lost 6 bases, and 12 bases lay in between. Here the CDR3 reads CASSYQEQGNEQFF. The CDR3 nucleotides read TGTGCCAGCAGTTATCAAGAACAGGGCAATGAGCAGTTCTTC.

This clone was counted once. The rearrangement joins TRBV7-9 to TRBJ1-4; 9 nucleotides agree with TRBD1. V gave up 5 bases and J gave up 17 bases; unmatched junction bases: 9. CDR1 and CDR2 from the germline V gene are SEHNR and FQNEAQ (reference sequence). This CDR3 has 12 amino acids. The chain's CDR3 is CASSPRDRVLFF. Written as DNA, the CDR3 is TGTGCCAGCAGCCCCCGGGACAGGGTATTATTTTTT.

By share of the sample, this clone is large. The rearrangement uses TRBV27 and TRBJ2-7; 7 bases agree with TRBD1. J gave up 2 bases and V 2 bases, and 6 bases lay outside the gene matches. The V gene's germline CDR1 is MNHEY and CDR2 SMNVEV (reference sequence). The CDR3 sequence is 15 residues long. The DNA for the CDR3 is TGTGCCAGCAGTTTAGGGGACAGTTACGCCTACGAGCAGTACTTC. It is translated as CASSLGDSYAYEQYF.

This rearrangement joins TRBV7-2 to TRBJ2-1, with D uncertain. Germline loops: CDR1 SGHTA, CDR2 FQGNSA. The CDR3 is 13 residues long. V was pared by 1 base and J by 7 bases, with 8 bases between. The DNA of the CDR3 is TGTGCCAGCAGCTTAGTGGGTTTGAATGAGCAGTTCTTC. Translation: CASSLVGLNEQFF.